The 12 T cell receptor beta chains in this list originate from one sample, sequenced in a study of naive and memory T cell subsets. Four PCR rounds used nested alpha and beta constant region primers plus the SP2 primer. One entry per CDR3 protein results from TCRdb running MiXCR on the 5' RACE reads. The sample includes about 48,000 distinct CDR3 sequences, approximately 4.8% of them seen just once. An oligonucleotide containing a UMI was ligated to the 3' end of TCR cDNA. The receptors stem from a female donor in good health.

The CDR3 reads CASSRRASGTYNEQFF. In DNA form, the CDR3 reads TGTGCCAGCAGTCGTCGGGCTAGCGGGACCTACAATGAGCAGTTCTTC. V gene TRBV7-2 combines with J gene TRBJ2-1; 9 bases are shared with TRBD2. The CDR3 consists of 16 residues. Germline assignment: CDR1 SGHTA and CDR2 FQGNSA. Trimming removed 6 bases from V and 2 bases from J; junction bases left unmatched: 8.

In its sample, this clonotype was seen many times. The chain carries TRBV11-2 and TRBJ2-6; TRBD2 might be the D (6 bases). CDR1 is SGHAT and CDR2 is FQNNGV in the germline V gene. V lost 7 bases, J lost 0 bases, and 25 bases lay in between. The CDR3 length is 20 residues. CDR3 residues: CASTFRRGSEGVSGANVLTF. CDR3 nucleotides: TGTGCCAGCACCTTTAGGAGGGGATCGGAGGGAGTCTCTGGGGCCAACGTCCTGACTTTC.

This clonotype was found many times. The chain carries TRBV3-1 and TRBJ2-7, with D possibly TRBD2 on 5 matching bases. Germline V gene lookup returns CDR1 LGHDT and CDR2 YNNKEL (reference sequence). V lost 1 base and J 12 bases, leaving 16 bases between the germline ends. The CDR3 loop spans 13 amino acids. CDR3 bases: TGTGCCAGCAGCCAAGGATTAAACGGCCGGGGGTACTTC. Its translation is CASSQGLNGRGYF.

This clonotype was seen many times. V gene TRBV6-2 or TRBV6-3 combines with J gene TRBJ1-1; 12 bases match TRBD1. J gave up 4 bases and V 6 bases, and 12 bases lay outside the gene matches. CDR3 length: 17 amino acids. The germline V gene has CDR1 MNHEY and CDR2 SVGEGT. This chain's CDR3 is CASRRPGQGALGTEAFF. CDR3 DNA sequence: TGTGCCAGCAGGAGACCGGGACAGGGGGCGCTGGGCACTGAAGCTTTCTTT.

This clonotype was counted at least ten times. The chain joins TRBV3-2 to TRBJ2-7; the table's D call, TRBD1, has no DNA check behind it. TRBV3-2 represents a pseudogene. This CDR3 comprises 15 residues. CDR3 nucleotide sequence: TGTGCCAGCAGCCAAGCAACGACAGGGGTCTACGAGCAGTACTTC. Its protein is CASSQATTGVYEQYF.

In this sample, this clonotype turned up many times. This chain joins TRBV5-1 and TRBJ2-7, with D tentatively TRBD2 (6 bases). The V and J ends lost 1 base and 0 bases respectively, with 8 bases between them. CDR1 and CDR2 from the germline V gene are SGHRS and YFSETQ. This CDR3 has 14 amino acids. As DNA, the CDR3 is TGCGCCAGCAGCTTGAGGCGGGACTCCTACGAGCAGTACTTC. As protein: CASSLRRDSYEQYF.

There are many counts of this clonotype. CDR3 loop: CASSLRTNLNTEAFF. The CDR3 bases are TGTGCCAGCAGTCTCCGGACGAACCTGAACACTGAAGCTTTCTTT. This rearrangement joins TRBV27 to TRBJ1-1; D uncertain. This CDR3 has 15 amino acids. Trimming took 5 bases from V and 0 from J, leaving 13 bases between them. Germline values: CDR1 MNHEY, CDR2 SMNVEV (reference sequence).

CDR3: CASSLATNQETQYF. DNA of the CDR3: TGTGCCAGCAGTCTAGCGACAAATCAAGAGACCCAGTACTTC. The chain joins TRBV27 to TRBJ2-5; the D gene is possibly TRBD2 (6 bases). The V end was cut by 5 bases, the J end by 2 bases, with 12 bases between. CDR1 and CDR2 (germline): MNHEY, SMNVEV (reference sequence). This CDR3 has 14 residues.

This clonotype was seen many times. This chain connects TRBV28 to TRBJ2-7; a weak D match, TRBD1 (6 bases). The V end was cut by 6 bases, the J end by 4 bases, with 10 bases between. This CDR3 spans 12 amino acids. Germline lookup yields CDR1 MDHEN and CDR2 SYDVKM. The CDR3 DNA is TGTGCCAGCAGACAGGGTGATTACGAGCAGTACTTC. Encoded protein: CASRQGDYEQYF.

Only one count was recorded for this clonotype. A much larger clone sits a single nucleotide away, making a read error possible. V and J are TRBV7-9 and TRBJ2-5; the D is unclear. The CDR3 consists of 11 residues. V was cut by 7 bases and J by 2 bases, with 5 bases left in between. Germline V gives CDR1 SEHNR, CDR2 FQNEAQ (reference sequence). CDR3 in DNA: TGTGCCAGCAACAAACAAGAGACCCAGTACTTC. Its protein product is CASNKQETQYF.

This clonotype has at least ten counts. This sequence joins TRBV20-1 and TRBJ1-1; D ambiguous. V was shortened by 6 bases and J by 1 base, with 15 bases between the two germline ends. Per germline, CDR1 DFQATT and CDR2 SNEGSKA (reference sequence). This CDR3 is 14 amino acids long. CDR3 in amino acids: CSAIIYYRNTEAFF. The CDR3, as DNA: TGCAGTGCCATCATCTACTACAGGAACACTGAAGCTTTCTTT.

This clonotype was seen ten or more times. The rearrangement uses TRBV4-1 and TRBJ2-1; 8 bases match TRBD2. Germline trimming cut 1 base from V and 0 bases from J; bases unmatched to any gene: 2. Per the germline V gene, CDR1 is MGHRA and CDR2 is YSYEKL. The length of the CDR3 is 16 residues. CDR3 region: CASSQVGTSSYNEQFF. Written as DNA, the CDR3 is TGCGCCAGCAGCCAAGTCGGGACTAGCTCCTACAATGAGCAGTTCTTC.